A selection of T cell receptor beta chains follows, all from one sample in a study of cytomegalovirus exposure and HLA in healthy donors. The table came from immunoSEQ multiplex PCR; TCRdb's copy has only in-frame clones and leaves some out. This sample carries 200,000 to 250,000 clones, 70% to 85% of them seen once, and the ten largest clones take over 3.5%. Sequencing was performed on PBMCs. These receptor sequences come from a male donor in good health and CMV-seronegative. Both conserved end residues are part of each CDR3. The order of the fields is D gene, V gene, clone size, J gene, CDR3 protein, CDR3 DNA. The D gene is left open where the match is weak. Rows give clone size only sometimes, using once, few, many, or a class for an expanded clone.

d_gene: NA
v_gene: TRBV4-1
abundance: NA
j_gene: TRBJ2-7
CDR3aa: CASSPETGALYEQYF
CDR3nt: TGCGCCAGCAGCCCCGAAACAGGTGCGTTGTACGAGCAGTACTTC

d_gene: NA
v_gene: TRBV5-1
abundance: NA
j_gene: TRBJ1-3
CDR3aa: CASSSSGLHSGNTIYF
CDR3nt: TGCGCCAGCAGCTCCAGCGGACTGCACTCTGGAAACACCATATATTTT

d_gene: TRBD2
v_gene: TRBV15
abundance: NA
j_gene: TRBJ2-5
CDR3aa: CATSSRTSGKETQYF
CDR3nt: TGTGCCACCAGCAGTCGGACTAGCGGGAAAGAGACCCAGTACTTC

d_gene: NA
v_gene: TRBV10-2
abundance: NA
j_gene: TRBJ2-7
CDR3aa: CASSRQLVGDYEQYF
CDR3nt: TGCGCCAGCAGTCGGCAACTAGTCGGGGATTACGAGCAGTACTTC

d_gene: TRBD1
v_gene: TRBV5-1
abundance: NA
j_gene: TRBJ1-2
CDR3aa: CASRSGQGIGGYTF
CDR3nt: TGCGCCAGCAGATCGGGACAGGGTATCGGTGGCTACACCTTC

d_gene: TRBD1
v_gene: TRBV10-1
abundance: NA
j_gene: TRBJ2-7
CDR3aa: CATTGQGFYEQYF
CDR3nt: TGCGCCACAACGGGACAGGGGTTCTACGAGCAGTACTTC

d_gene: TRBD2
v_gene: TRBV7-2
abundance: NA
j_gene: TRBJ2-1
CDR3aa: CASSLEGGGRATNYNEQFF
CDR3nt: TGTGCCAGCAGCTTAGAGGGTGGCGGGAGAGCCACCAATTACAATGAGCAGTTCTTC

d_gene: TRBD1
v_gene: TRBV5-1
abundance: NA
j_gene: TRBJ1-6
CDR3aa: CASSPRGDRSNSPLHF
CDR3nt: TGCGCCAGCAGCCCGAGGGGGGACAGGTCTAATTCACCCCTCCACTTT

d_gene: TRBD2
v_gene: TRBV27
abundance: NA
j_gene: TRBJ2-7
CDR3aa: CASSSGTSGKAYEQYF
CDR3nt: TGTGCCAGCAGTTCCGGGACTAGCGGGAAAGCCTACGAGCAGTACTTC

d_gene: TRBD2
v_gene: TRBV28
abundance: NA
j_gene: TRBJ2-1
CDR3aa: CASSLSGTSGSYSYNEQFF
CDR3nt: TGTGCCAGCAGTCTATCCGGGACTAGCGGGTCCTACTCCTACAATGAGCAGTTCTTC

d_gene: NA
v_gene: TRBV6-1
abundance: NA
j_gene: TRBJ1-1
CDR3aa: CASSDLRVAGGEF
CDR3nt: TGTGCCAGCAGTGATCTTAGGGTGGCGGGGGGTGAATTT

d_gene: NA
v_gene: TRBV4-2
abundance: few
j_gene: TRBJ2-7
CDR3aa: CASSQEAPPSISYEQYF
CDR3nt: TGTGCCAGCAGCCAAGAGGCCCCTCCTAGCATCTCCTACGAGCAGTACTTC

d_gene: TRBD1
v_gene: TRBV19
abundance: NA
j_gene: TRBJ1-2
CDR3aa: CASSARTGGYGYTF
CDR3nt: TGTGCCAGTAGTGCGCGGACAGGGGGCTATGGCTACACCTTC

d_gene: TRBD1
v_gene: TRBV7-2
abundance: few
j_gene: TRBJ2-2
CDR3aa: CASRKTGGTGELFF
CDR3nt: TGTGCCAGTCGAAAAACAGGGGGCACCGGGGAGCTGTTTTTT

d_gene: NA
v_gene: TRBV27
abundance: NA
j_gene: TRBJ2-6
CDR3aa: CASSPNSGANVLTF
CDR3nt: TGTGCCAGCAGTCCAAACTCTGGGGCCAACGTCCTGACTTTC

d_gene: NA
v_gene: TRBV6-1
abundance: NA
j_gene: TRBJ1-2
CDR3aa: CASTPLFADYGYTF
CDR3nt: TGTGCCAGCACCCCCCTGTTTGCGGATTATGGCTACACCTTC

d_gene: NA
v_gene: TRBV18
abundance: NA
j_gene: TRBJ2-7
CDR3aa: CASSPTQSHAVSSYEQYF
CDR3nt: TGTGCCAGCTCACCGACTCAATCCCACGCAGTTAGCTCCTACGAGCAGTACTTC

d_gene: NA
v_gene: TRBV7-9
abundance: NA
j_gene: TRBJ1-1
CDR3aa: CASALGVNTEAFF
CDR3nt: TGTGCCAGCGCTCTAGGGGTGAACACTGAAGCTTTCTTT

d_gene: NA
v_gene: TRBV7-9
abundance: NA
j_gene: TRBJ2-2
CDR3aa: CASSQGHQNTGELFF
CDR3nt: TGTGCCAGCAGCCAGGGACATCAGAACACCGGGGAGCTGTTTTTT

d_gene: TRBD2
v_gene: TRBV9
abundance: NA
j_gene: TRBJ2-1
CDR3aa: CASSGEREGRWNEQFF
CDR3nt: TGTGCCAGCAGTGGAGAGCGGGAGGGCCGGTGGAATGAGCAGTTCTTC

d_gene: TRBD1
v_gene: TRBV28
abundance: few
j_gene: TRBJ1-2
CDR3aa: CASSSQGASGYTF
CDR3nt: TGTGCCAGCAGTTCCCAGGGGGCGAGTGGCTACACCTTC

d_gene: TRBD2
v_gene: TRBV14
abundance: NA
j_gene: TRBJ2-1
CDR3aa: CASSQNSGAGWYNEQFF
CDR3nt: TGTGCCAGCAGCCAGAATAGCGGAGCGGGGTGGTACAATGAGCAGTTCTTC

d_gene: NA
v_gene: TRBV5-4
abundance: NA
j_gene: TRBJ1-4
CDR3aa: CASSGALNEKLFF
CDR3nt: TGTGCCAGCAGCGGGGCCCTTAATGAAAAACTGTTTTTT

d_gene: TRBD2
v_gene: TRBV7-3
abundance: few
j_gene: TRBJ2-1
CDR3aa: CASSPTGLAGKNEQFF
CDR3nt: TGTGCCAGCAGCCCTACCGGACTAGCGGGAAAGAATGAGCAGTTCTTC

d_gene: NA
v_gene: TRBV2
abundance: NA
j_gene: TRBJ2-6
CDR3aa: CATQRAPSGANVLTF
CDR3nt: TGTGCCACCCAGAGGGCCCCGTCTGGGGCCAACGTCCTGACTTTC

d_gene: NA
v_gene: TRBV7-7
abundance: NA
j_gene: TRBJ1-1
CDR3aa: CASSLALNTEAFF
CDR3nt: TGTGCTAGCAGCTTAGCCTTGAACACTGAAGCTTTCTTT

d_gene: NA
v_gene: TRBV6-5
abundance: NA
j_gene: TRBJ1-2
CDR3aa: CASSYGAGDRYGYTF
CDR3nt: TGTGCCAGCAGTTACGGGGCAGGGGATAGGTATGGCTACACCTTC

d_gene: NA
v_gene: TRBV11-1
abundance: NA
j_gene: TRBJ2-7
CDR3aa: CASSLQTPPYEQYF
CDR3nt: TGTGCCAGCAGCCTACAGACCCCCCCCTACGAGCAGTACTTC

d_gene: TRBD1
v_gene: TRBV7-9
abundance: NA
j_gene: TRBJ1-2
CDR3aa: CASSLGGGTGGIYGYTF
CDR3nt: TGTGCCAGCAGCTTAGGAGGGGGGACAGGGGGCATCTATGGCTACACCTTC

d_gene: TRBD2
v_gene: TRBV5-6
abundance: NA
j_gene: TRBJ2-5
CDR3aa: CASTRGGAETQYF
CDR3nt: TGTGCCAGCACCCGGGGGGGGGCGGAGACCCAGTACTTC

d_gene: NA
v_gene: TRBV6-1
abundance: NA
j_gene: TRBJ1-1
CDR3aa: CASSEAVRLNTEAFF
CDR3nt: TGTGCCAGCAGTGAAGCAGTCAGGTTGAACACTGAAGCTTTCTTT

d_gene: NA
v_gene: TRBV27
abundance: NA
j_gene: TRBJ2-7
CDR3aa: CASSPRRGEQYF
CDR3nt: TGTGCCAGCAGCCCCCGACGGGGCGAGCAGTACTTC

d_gene: NA
v_gene: TRBV7-9
abundance: NA
j_gene: TRBJ1-5
CDR3aa: CASSSLGHSNQPQHF
CDR3nt: TGTGCCAGCAGCTCTCTTGGACATAGCAATCAGCCCCAGCATTTT

d_gene: TRBD1
v_gene: TRBV28
abundance: NA
j_gene: TRBJ2-7
CDR3aa: CASGTGTYEQYF
CDR3nt: TGTGCCAGCGGGACAGGGACCTACGAGCAGTACTTC

d_gene: TRBD1
v_gene: TRBV25-1
abundance: once
j_gene: TRBJ1-4
CDR3aa: CASSEFRDRVPKLFF
CDR3nt: TGTGCCAGCAGTGAATTCCGGGACAGGGTCCCAAAACTGTTTTTT

d_gene: NA
v_gene: TRBV19
abundance: NA
j_gene: TRBJ1-1
CDR3aa: CASSPSGGILREAFF
CDR3nt: TGTGCCAGTAGCCCCTCCGGGGGAATTCTCCGGGAAGCTTTCTTT

d_gene: TRBD1
v_gene: TRBV7-7
abundance: NA
j_gene: TRBJ2-2
CDR3aa: CASSPRPMSGTGGSGELFF
CDR3nt: TGTGCCAGCAGCCCACGCCCCATGTCGGGGACAGGGGGGAGCGGGGAGCTGTTTTTT

d_gene: TRBD1
v_gene: TRBV11-2
abundance: NA
j_gene: TRBJ2-7
CDR3aa: CASSLGTGVYEQYF
CDR3nt: TGTGCCAGCAGCCTGGGGACAGGGGTCTACGAGCAGTACTTC

d_gene: NA
v_gene: TRBV6-1
abundance: NA
j_gene: TRBJ1-2
CDR3aa: CASSETPAVHGYTF
CDR3nt: TGTGCCAGCAGTGAAACACCTGCGGTACATGGCTACACCTTC

d_gene: TRBD2
v_gene: TRBV9
abundance: NA
j_gene: TRBJ2-5
CDR3aa: CASSTRLAGDGVTQYF
CDR3nt: TGTGCCAGCAGCACCCGACTAGCGGGAGATGGGGTGACCCAGTACTTC

d_gene: NA
v_gene: TRBV5-4
abundance: NA
j_gene: TRBJ2-1
CDR3aa: CASSIDRQFSYNEQFF
CDR3nt: TGTGCCAGCAGCATAGACAGACAGTTCTCCTACAATGAGCAGTTCTTC

d_gene: NA
v_gene: TRBV9
abundance: NA
j_gene: TRBJ1-2
CDR3aa: CASSSAGTTYGYTF
CDR3nt: TGTGCCAGCTCGTCGGCCGGGACTACCTATGGCTACACCTTC

d_gene: TRBD2
v_gene: TRBV6-5
abundance: NA
j_gene: TRBJ2-2
CDR3aa: CASRRGDKGTGELFF
CDR3nt: TGTGCCAGCAGACGGGGGGATAAGGGCACCGGGGAGCTGTTTTTT

d_gene: NA
v_gene: TRBV7-6
abundance: NA
j_gene: TRBJ2-3
CDR3aa: CASSLTKTGTDTQYF
CDR3nt: TGTGCCAGCAGCTTAACTAAGACGGGCACAGATACGCAGTATTTT

d_gene: TRBD1
v_gene: TRBV6-1
abundance: few
j_gene: TRBJ1-1
CDR3aa: CASSETQGVAEAFF
CDR3nt: TGTGCCAGCAGCGAAACACAGGGGGTCGCTGAAGCTTTCTTT

d_gene: TRBD1
v_gene: TRBV19
abundance: NA
j_gene: TRBJ1-5
CDR3aa: CASRDRVGSNQPQHF
CDR3nt: TGTGCCAGCAGGGACAGGGTTGGGAGCAATCAGCCCCAGCATTTT

d_gene: NA
v_gene: TRBV7-9
abundance: NA
j_gene: TRBJ2-1
CDR3aa: CASSLDDTWSNRFF
CDR3nt: TGTGCCAGCAGCTTAGATGACACTTGGTCCAATCGGTTCTTC

d_gene: NA
v_gene: TRBV19
abundance: NA
j_gene: TRBJ2-6
CDR3aa: CASTPRGMSSGANVLTF
CDR3nt: TGTGCCAGTACCCCTCGGGGGATGAGCTCTGGGGCCAACGTCCTGACTTTC

d_gene: TRBD2
v_gene: TRBV19
abundance: few
j_gene: TRBJ2-5
CDR3aa: CASSPWTSGQETQYF
CDR3nt: TGTGCCAGTAGTCCCTGGACTAGCGGACAAGAGACCCAGTACTTC

d_gene: TRBD2
v_gene: TRBV6-5
abundance: NA
j_gene: TRBJ2-5
CDR3aa: CASSTRLAEETQYF
CDR3nt: TGTGCCAGCAGTACCCGACTAGCGGAAGAGACCCAGTACTTC